This note documents a single T cell receptor (beta chain) sequence. Its antigen target is currently unknown. Base qualities are not recorded, but no much larger clone differs from it by a single base. From the cysteine up to the phenylalanine, the CDR3 has a length of 14 residues. The only DNA kept is the CDR3, 42 bases in frame from the first base. CDR1 and CDR2 are read off the germline V gene (reference sequence) as LNHDA and SQIVND. The germline ends are 11 bases apart after V is trimmed by 1 base and J by 7 bases. The source of the sample is a study of lymphopenia after photon versus proton radiotherapy (dated by TCRdb to between 2018 and 2020). Context from the whole study: The study compared the immunological effects of photon versus proton radiation therapy in patients with gastrointestinal tumors who developed high-grade lymphopenia. The cohort included approximately 18 patients with gastrointestinal tumors who developed lymphopenia after receiving either photon or proton therapy. The study was designed to characterize how the impact on the immune system differs between the two radiation modalities.

Libraries were prepared through the immunoSEQ multiplex PCR assay. T cell repertoires were profiled with deep sequencing of rearranged TCR beta loci together with multiparametric flow cytometry. TCRdb mirrors the immuneACCESS table, restricted to in-frame sequences. Some clones are absent from its copies; in checked studies, under half trace to an unresolved V gene, and the reason for the others is unknown. The table for this sample lists approximately 25,000 clones; approximately 88% of them were counted only once. The top ten clonotypes cover less than 20% of the sample. Overall study outcomes, separate from this receptor: Across the cohort, among patients who died, a greater drop in TCR diversity after the nadir was inversely correlated with overall survival time. The survival association was assessed only in patients who died, and better survival with proton therapy was presented by the authors as a possibility rather than a demonstrated result. After the lymphocyte count nadir, repertoires from photon-treated patients showed oligoclonal expansion, particularly of CD8+ Temra cells, and this expansion drove the decline in diversity. Proton-treated patients stayed relatively stable during treatment, while photon-treated patients lost naive T cells and TCR diversity and gained effector/memory populations.

The receptor comes from a man aged 50 or older with gastric cancer. The sequencing used peripheral blood, collected from a patient treated with photon-based radiotherapy. Recombination joined TRBV19 with TRBJ2-4, with the identity of the D gene unclear. The CDR3 has the sequence CASSIGGVGNIQYF. The DNA sequence is TGTGCCAGTAGTATAGGGGGTGTAGGGAACATTCAGTACTTC.